This T cell receptor (beta chain) was sequenced during a study of T cells in localized non-small cell lung cancer. The study's findings and limits: Higher adjacent-lung clonality was associated with shorter survival. Turning up in adjacent lung were a median roughly 59 of the top 100 tumor clones. Because sequencing included only one region (of the tumor), heterogeneity remains possible.

This clone occurred a few times. Its target is unknown. Lacking atypia, the adjacent lung had been sampled at least 2 cm away from the tumor margin. This CDR3 spans 14 amino acids. V shed 5 bases and J shed 1 base, with 9 bases lying between them. Germline assignment: CDR1 SGHNT and CDR2 YENEEA. The method was immunoSEQ multiplex PCR; TCRdb's version includes in-frame clones alone and lacks a portion of them. This table has thousands of clones, approximately 15% appearing once. The rearrangement links TRBV11-3 to TRBJ1-3; D gene unclear. The source material was normal lung tissue next to the tumor, sampled before any cancer treatment. The TCR originated in a male donor at least 60 years old with stage II squamous cell lung carcinoma. The CDR3 DNA follows: TGTGCCAGCAGCCACCCGGGATCTGGAAACACCATATATTTT. This sequence encodes CASSHPGSGNTIYF.